This passage covers 31 T cell receptor beta chains from one sample sequenced in a study of blood T cell repertoires in COVID-19. TCRdb's table, derived via immunoSEQ multiplex PCR, lists solely in-frame clones and lacks some. The repertoire holds fewer than 120,000 clones, with around four fifths as singletons. Specimen: peripheral blood. Receptors were obtained from a woman in her sixties with acute or convalescent COVID-19.

The chain links TRBV2 to TRBJ2-6; possible D gene TRBD2, 6 bases. Trimming shortened V by 4 bases and J by 1 base, and 8 bases separated the two germline ends. CDR3 length: 15 residues. In germline, CDR1 is SNHLY, CDR2 FYNNEI. The CDR3 DNA follows: TGTGCCAGCAGTGTGGGGAGGTCTGGGGCCAACGTCCTGACTTTC. This translates into CASSVGRSGANVLTF.

This clone was found a few times. CDR3 DNA sequence: TGTGCCAGCAGTAACCGGGACAGGGAGCACGGGGAGCTGTTTTTT. Amino acids: CASSNRDREHGELFF. The chain recombines TRBV5-6 with TRBJ2-2; 9 bases line up with TRBD1. Germline loops: CDR1 SGHDT, CDR2 YYEEEE. The CDR3 totals 15 residues. V was clipped by 5 bases and J by 7 bases; unmatched bases: 9.

This clone was seen only a few times. The genes are TRBV7-2 and TRBJ2-3; D is unresolved. Trimming stripped 5 bases from V and 3 bases from J, with 6 bases between. CDR1 is SGHTA and CDR2 is FQGNSA in the germline V gene. This CDR3 comprises 12 residues. The CDR3 here is CASSPRTDTQYF. The CDR3 bases are TGTGCCAGCAGCCCTAGGACAGATACGCAGTATTTT.

V and J are TRBV4-1 and TRBJ2-3; no clear D. V was shortened by 6 bases and J by 5 bases, with 12 bases between the two germline ends. The CDR3 sequence is 13 residues long. Per germline, CDR1 MGHRA and CDR2 YSYEKL. This CDR3 is CASRNNPQDTQYF. The CDR3 DNA is TGCGCCAGCAGGAACAACCCACAAGATACGCAGTATTTT.

The chain links TRBV4-3 to TRBJ1-4, with 8 positions matching TRBD1. Germline assignment: CDR1 LGHNA and CDR2 YSLEER. V lost 0 bases and J lost 3; bases outside the gene matches: 3. The CDR3 sequence is 16 residues long. The CDR3 spells CASSQDAGQANEKLFF. The CDR3 region has the DNA TGCGCCAGCAGCCAAGATGCGGGACAGGCTAATGAAAAACTGTTTTTT.

This clone appeared once. The chain couples TRBV2 to TRBJ2-5; D possibly corresponds to TRBD2 (7 bases). Trimming took 6 bases from V and 2 from J, leaving 19 bases between them. This CDR3 is 16 amino acids long. Germline V gene sequence: CDR1 SNHLY, CDR2 FYNNEI. The CDR3 region is CASSRGGGGGQETQYF. The CDR3, as DNA: TGTGCCAGCAGCCGGGGCGGGGGCGGAGGTCAAGAGACCCAGTACTTC.

The gene calls are TRBV4-1 and TRBJ2-7; D is unresolved. This CDR3 is built from 13 residues. Between the trimmed V and J ends, which lost 3 bases and 0 bases, there was a span of 6 bases. Germline values: CDR1 MGHRA, CDR2 YSYEKL. In DNA form, the CDR3 reads TGCGCCAGCAGCCAGGCTGTCTCCTACGAGCAGTACTTC. This encodes CASSQAVSYEQYF.

The chain has TRBV4-1 and TRBJ2-5; maybe TRBD1 (5 bases). Germline V gives CDR1 MGHRA, CDR2 YSYEKL. The CDR3 is made up of 15 amino acids. V was cut by 1 base and J by 5 bases, with 14 bases left in between. CDR3 loop: CASSQGPTARETQYF. DNA for the CDR3: TGCGCCAGCAGCCAAGGACCGACAGCCAGGGAGACCCAGTACTTC.

This chain joins TRBV3-1 (or the pseudogene TRBV3-2) and TRBJ2-7; 9 nucleotides agree with TRBD1. This CDR3 contains 17 residues. V shed 0 bases, J shed 2 bases, and the junction held 8 bases outside the gene matches. The germline V gene encodes CDR1 LGHDT and CDR2 YNNKEL (reference sequence). The CDR3 protein is CASSQDYRDRETYEQYF. CDR3 bases: TGTGCCAGCAGCCAAGACTACCGGGACAGGGAAACCTACGAGCAGTACTTC.

J is TRBJ1-2 and V is TRBV28; 7 positions agree with TRBD1. The germline V gene has CDR1 MDHEN and CDR2 SYDVKM. The CDR3 length is 12 residues. J was trimmed by 4 bases and V by 11 bases; bases with no gene match: 7. The DNA of the CDR3 is TGTGCCCACCGACAGGGAAGCTATGGCTACACCTTC. It yields the protein CAHRQGSYGYTF.

The V call is TRBV11-2, the J call TRBJ1-4, with D perhaps matching TRBD1 (6 bases). CDR3 length equals 13 residues. V lost 1 base, J lost 8 bases, and 8 bases lay in between. The germline V gene has CDR1 SGHAT and CDR2 FQNNGV. CDR3 in DNA: TGTGCCAGCAGCTTAGTAGGGGGAGAAAAACTGTTTTTT. Translation: CASSLVGGEKLFF. Full variable domain (missing parts from reference TRBV11-2 and TRBJ1-4): EAGVAQSPRYKIIEKRQSVAFWCNPISGHATLYWYQQILGQGPKLLIQFQNNGVVDDSQLPKDRFSAERLKGVDSTLKIQPAKLEDSAVYLCASSLVGGEKLFFGSGTQLSVL.

This clone was seen only a few times. The chain uses TRBV7-2 and TRBJ1-6; D ambiguous. Germline assignment: CDR1 SGHTA and CDR2 FQGNSA. The V end lost 6 bases, the J end lost 13 bases, and 19 bases lay between the germline ends. CDR3 size: 14 residues. DNA of the CDR3: TGTGCCAGCAGACGGACGAGGGAAAACAATCCCCTCCACTTT. It specifies CASRRTRENNPLHF.

V is TRBV3-1 (or the pseudogene TRBV3-2) and J is TRBJ1-6; 8 bases match TRBD1. CDR3 size: 16 residues. Looked up from germline, CDR1 is LGHDT and CDR2 is YNNKEL (reference sequence). After removal of 3 bases from V and 5 bases from J, the junction contained 6 bases not matched to a gene. CDR3 protein: CASSHFGQGNNSPLHF. CDR3 DNA sequence: TGTGCCAGCAGCCATTTTGGACAGGGCAATAATTCACCCCTCCACTTT.

This clone showed up just a few times. This sequence joins TRBV13 and TRBJ2-7, with D possibly being TRBD1 (6 bases). This CDR3 is 13 amino acids long. V lost 6 bases and J 7 bases, leaving 16 bases between the germline ends. Germline loops: CDR1 PRHDT, CDR2 FYEKMQ (reference sequence). CDR3 sequence reads: CASSQTGSGEQYF. Here the CDR3 DNA reads TGTGCCAGCAGTCAGACAGGCTCCGGGGAGCAGTACTTC.

This clone has a count of ten or more. This sequence joins TRBV19 and TRBJ1-6, with D possibly matching TRBD1 (5 bases). Germline V gene sequence: CDR1 LNHDA, CDR2 SQIVND (reference sequence). Trimming removed 4 bases at V and 5 bases at J, with 12 bases between. The CDR3 contains 15 residues. Here the CDR3 reads CASSKAGSHNSPLHF. As DNA, the CDR3 is TGTGCCAGTAGTAAAGCAGGGTCCCATAATTCACCCCTCCACTTT.

This chain uses TRBV9 with TRBJ2-7; 8 positions agree with TRBD2. Trimming removed 3 bases from V and 5 bases from J; junction bases left unmatched: 13. The germline CDR1 and CDR2 sequences are SGDLS and YYNGEE. This CDR3 is 16 amino acids long. The DNA for the CDR3 is TGTGCCAGCAGCGCCGAGGGCGGCGGGGGGATCAACGAGCAGTACTTC. The encoded protein is CASSAEGGGGINEQYF.

This chain connects TRBV6-1 to TRBJ1-5; 10 bases are a match to TRBD1. The CDR3 totals 15 residues. V dropped 3 bases and J dropped 5; count of bases not matched to a gene: 4. CDR1 and CDR2 (germline): MNHNS, SASEGT. The CDR3 is CASSDPDRGHQPQHF. The CDR3 DNA reads TGTGCCAGCAGTGACCCTGACAGGGGGCATCAGCCCCAGCATTTT.

This clone was recorded a few times. V gene TRBV27 combines with J gene TRBJ2-7; TRBD1 matches 7 bases. Germline CDR1 is MNHEY and CDR2 is SMNVEV (reference sequence). The CDR3 has 15 residues. The trim removed 0 bases at V and 2 bases at J, leaving 4 bases unmatched. The CDR3 loop reads CASSLSWGTAYEQYF. As DNA, the CDR3 is TGTGCCAGCAGTTTATCTTGGGGGACAGCCTACGAGCAGTACTTC.

J is TRBJ1-2 and V is TRBV18; 9 positions match TRBD1. Germline CDR1 KGHSH, CDR2 LQKENI. The CDR3 totals 16 residues. Germline trimming cut 6 bases from V and 3 bases from J; bases unmatched to any gene: 11. The CDR3 sequence: CASSGPGTGRDYGYTF. Here the CDR3 DNA reads TGTGCCAGCTCCGGGCCCGGGACAGGGAGGGACTATGGCTACACCTTC.

The sample holds a few counts of this clone. The chain uses TRBV6-6 and TRBJ2-7; 7 bases match TRBD1. Looked up from germline, CDR1 is MNHNY and CDR2 is SVGAGI (reference sequence). This CDR3 comprises 14 residues. Trimming took 8 bases from V and 3 from J; bases not matched to a gene: 10. CDR3 bases: TGTGCCAGCTGGGATGGGACAGTCGTCTACGAGCAGTACTTC. Its translation: CASWDGTVVYEQYF.

The chain uses TRBV29-1 and TRBJ1-2; possible D gene TRBD1, 5 bases. This CDR3 is 12 amino acids long. Trimming shortened V by 5 bases and J by 8 bases, and 15 bases separated the two germline ends. The germline CDR1 and CDR2 sequences are SQVTM and ANQGSEA. The CDR3 sequence: CSVSGLQKGYTF. The CDR3 region has the DNA TGCAGCGTTTCAGGGCTTCAGAAAGGCTACACCTTC.

CDR3 bases: TGTGCCAGCAGCCCTCAGACAGATACGCAGTATTTT. Its translation: CASSPQTDTQYF. This chain joins TRBV6-2 or TRBV6-3 and TRBJ2-3, with no clear D. Trimming shortened V by 6 bases and J by 3 bases, and 7 bases separated the two germline ends. The length of the CDR3 is 12 residues. The germline CDR1 and CDR2 sequences are MNHEY and SVGEGT.

This chain uses TRBV14 with TRBJ1-2, with D hard to call. The CDR3 runs to 12 residues. Germline CDR1 reads SGHDN; CDR2 reads FVKESK. The ends were cut back, 6 bases at V and 7 bases at J, with 12 bases in the middle. The CDR3 DNA reads as TGTGCCAGCAGTCCGGGAACTCGTGGCTACACCTTC. Translated, it gives CASSPGTRGYTF.

The chain links TRBV5-6 to TRBJ1-1, with D unresolved. Germline V lookup: CDR1 SGHDT, CDR2 YYEEEE. Trimming took off 4 bases at V and 1 base at J, with 11 bases between the two ends. The CDR3 extends over 14 amino acids. The CDR3 is CASSRGLGNTEAFF. The CDR3 nucleotides are TGTGCCAGCAGCCGCGGGCTGGGGAACACTGAAGCTTTCTTT.

The rearrangement links TRBV30 to TRBJ2-6; D call uncertain. The length of the CDR3 is 15 residues. Per the germline V gene, CDR1 is GTSNPN and CDR2 is SVGIG (reference sequence). Trimming shortened V by 5 bases and J by 0 bases, and 11 bases separated the two germline ends. The CDR3 is CAWLELSSGANVLTF. The CDR3 DNA is TGTGCCTGGCTCGAACTCTCCTCTGGGGCCAACGTCCTGACTTTC.

The chain employs TRBV3-1 (or the pseudogene TRBV3-2) and TRBJ2-2, with 7 bases matching TRBD2. Per the germline V gene, CDR1 is LGHDT and CDR2 is YNNKEL (reference sequence). The CDR3 is 15 amino acids. The V segment lost 3 bases and the J segment 1 base; nucleotides outside the gene matches: 2. This CDR3 reads CASSQSGGNTGELFF. The CDR3 nucleotides read TGTGCCAGCAGCCAGTCGGGGGGGAACACCGGGGAGCTGTTTTTT.

The chain employs TRBV28 and TRBJ2-5; 10 bases map to TRBD2. The V gene's germline CDR1 is MDHEN and CDR2 SYDVKM. The junction had 9 bases not matched to a gene; V was cut back by 6 bases and J by 5 bases. The CDR3 is 15 residues long. DNA of the CDR3: TGTGCCAGCAGGAACCCTAGCGGGGGTAGGGAGACCCAGTACTTC. Protein product: CASRNPSGGRETQYF.

This clone was seen a few times. The rearrangement uses TRBV11-3 and TRBJ2-5; 9 nucleotides align to TRBD2. From germline, CDR1 is SGHNT and CDR2 YENEEA. This CDR3 comprises 16 residues. V shed 0 bases and J 5 bases; nucleotides not matched to a gene: 7. The CDR3: CASSLDLSGGLETQYF. The CDR3 DNA follows: TGTGCCAGCAGCTTAGATCTTAGCGGGGGCCTTGAGACCCAGTACTTC. Together with reference TRBV11-3 and TRBJ2-5, the CDR3 gives the full variable domain: EAGVVQSPRYKIIEKKQPVAFWCNPISGHNTLYWYLQNLGQGPELLIRYENEEAVDDSQLPKDRFSAERLKGVDSTLKIQPAELGDSAVYLCASSLDLSGGLETQYFGPGTRLLVL.

This clone was seen a few times. This sequence joins TRBV7-9 and TRBJ1-1, with unresolved D. The CDR3 has 14 amino acids. The V end was cut by 0 bases, the J end by 7 bases, with 12 bases between. Germline values: CDR1 SEHNR, CDR2 FQNEAQ (reference sequence). CDR3: CASSLAEREIEAFF. The CDR3, as DNA: TGTGCCAGCAGCTTAGCGGAGAGGGAAATTGAAGCTTTCTTT. The complete variable domain, with remaining parts taken from reference TRBV7-9 and TRBJ1-1, reads DTGVSQNPRHKITKRGQNVTFRCDPISEHNRLYWYRQTLGQGPEFLTYFQNEAQLEKSRLLSDRFSAERPKGSFSTLEIQRTEQGDSAMYLCASSLAEREIEAFFGQGTRLTVV.

The genes are TRBV7-9 and TRBJ1-3, with D possibly matching TRBD1 (6 bases). The CDR3 runs to 15 residues. Trimming stripped 5 bases from V and 2 bases from J, with 13 bases between. Germline V gene sequence: CDR1 SEHNR, CDR2 FQNEAQ (reference sequence). The CDR3 spells CASSKGQSTGNTIYF. CDR3 sequence (DNA): TGTGCCAGCAGCAAAGGACAGTCCACTGGAAACACCATATATTTT.

The V and J genes are TRBV20-1 and TRBJ1-2; D is unresolved. Trimming stripped 2 bases from V and 8 bases from J, with 9 bases between. Germline CDR1 and CDR2: DFQATT and SNEGSKA (reference sequence). The CDR3 is 11 residues long. CDR3 amino acids: CSARTGKGYTF. DNA for the CDR3: TGCAGTGCTAGAACGGGGAAGGGCTACACCTTC.